These 4 T cell receptor beta chains came from one sample sequenced in a study of cytomegalovirus exposure and HLA in healthy donors. Researchers ran the PCR with 60 Vbeta and 13 Jbeta primers. Only in-frame clones appear in the TCRdb table, and some are missing; sequencing was by immunoSEQ multiplex PCR. This sample's table reports about 53,000 clones. The sequenced sample was PBMCs. Source of these receptors: a woman younger than 30 in good health and CMV-seronegative.

About this clone itself: Other nucleotide sequences from this sample produce the same CDR3. The chain joins TRBV29-1 to TRBJ2-1; D gene ambiguous. CDR3 length: 12 residues. Looked up from germline, CDR1 is SQVTM and CDR2 is ANQGSEA. Trimming took off 4 bases at V and 5 bases at J, with 9 bases between the two ends. CDR3 region: CSVVRADNEQFF. CDR3 nucleotide sequence: TGCAGCGTTGTAAGAGCTGACAATGAGCAGTTCTTC.

The rearrangement links TRBV5-1 to TRBJ1-2, with 7 bases that match TRBD1. The CDR3 loop spans 19 amino acids. CDR1 is SGHRS and CDR2 is YFSETQ in the germline V gene. V lost 4 bases and J lost 0; bases outside the gene matches: 18. DNA for the CDR3: TGCGCCAGCAGCCCTTCGACAGGGAACGTCCGACAAGCTAACTATGGCTACACCTTC. As protein: CASSPSTGNVRQANYGYTF.

J is TRBJ2-1 and V is TRBV4-1; 11 bases match TRBD2. V lost 1 base and J lost 6; bases outside the gene matches: 5. CDR3 length: 16 residues. The V gene's germline CDR1 is MGHRA and CDR2 YSYEKL. CDR3 nucleotide sequence: TGCGCCAGCAGCCAAGTAATAGCGGGAGGGGCCAATGAGCAGTTCTTC. Residues: CASSQVIAGGANEQFF.

The chain links TRBV19 to TRBJ1-2; D unresolved. The V gene lost 3 bases and the J gene lost 2 bases, with 7 bases spanning the gap. Germline CDR1 is LNHDA and CDR2 is SQIVND (reference sequence). There are 13 residues in the CDR3. In DNA form, the CDR3 reads TGTGCCAGTAGTATCTCCAGGAACTATGGCTACACCTTC. Encoded protein: CASSISRNYGYTF.